These T cell receptor beta chains were read from a single sample in a study of blood T cell repertoires in COVID-19. Here immunoSEQ multiplex PCR was the method, and the copy in TCRdb shows in-frame clones only, minus some. Of about 190,000 clones in the sample, roughly 89% were seen once. Sequences were obtained from peripheral blood. These receptors were obtained from a man over 45 with acute or convalescent COVID-19. The CDR3 runs from the conserved cysteine through the conserved F or W. A D gene is named only where the DNA matches it firmly.

cdr3_aa cdr3_nt j_call v_call d_call
CASSFWRSTDTQYF TGTGCCAGCAGCTTCTGGCGGAGCACAGATACGCAGTATTTT TRBJ2-3 TRBV5-6 -
CASSTGKSGNTIYF TGCGCCAGCAGTACAGGGAAATCTGGAAACACCATATATTTT TRBJ1-3 TRBV10-1 -
CASSLTTGFNEKLFF TGTGCCAGCAGCTTAACGACAGGATTTAATGAAAAACTGTTTTTT TRBJ1-4 TRBV5-8 -
CASSRSSYNEQFF TGTGCCAGCAGCCGGAGCTCCTACAATGAGCAGTTCTTC TRBJ2-1 TRBV11-3 -
CASTGDRRTDSNQPQHF TGTGCCAGTACCGGGGACAGGCGGACTGATAGCAATCAGCCCCAGCATTTT TRBJ1-5 TRBV19 TRBD1
CASRLLAGVFRAQYF TGTGCCAGCAGGTTACTAGCGGGGGTATTTCGGGCGCAGTATTTT TRBJ2-3 TRBV28 TRBD2
CASRLLAGERNEQFF TGTGCCAGCAGATTACTAGCGGGAGAGAGGAATGAGCAGTTCTTC TRBJ2-1 TRBV4-2 TRBD2
CASRPGLADNYEQYF TGTGCCAGCAGACCGGGACTAGCGGATAACTACGAGCAGTACTTC TRBJ2-7 TRBV2 TRBD2
CASSIAGSGANVLTF TGTGCCAGTAGTATCGCGGGCTCTGGGGCCAACGTCCTGACTTTC TRBJ2-6 TRBV19 -
CASSLDRGGGEKLFF TGTGCCAGCAGCTTAGACCGTGGGGGGGGTGAAAAACTGTTTTTT TRBJ1-4 TRBV7-8 -
CASSEAGASNQPQHF TGTGCCAGCAGTGAAGCAGGGGCTAGCAATCAGCCCCAGCATTTT TRBJ1-5 TRBV6-1 -